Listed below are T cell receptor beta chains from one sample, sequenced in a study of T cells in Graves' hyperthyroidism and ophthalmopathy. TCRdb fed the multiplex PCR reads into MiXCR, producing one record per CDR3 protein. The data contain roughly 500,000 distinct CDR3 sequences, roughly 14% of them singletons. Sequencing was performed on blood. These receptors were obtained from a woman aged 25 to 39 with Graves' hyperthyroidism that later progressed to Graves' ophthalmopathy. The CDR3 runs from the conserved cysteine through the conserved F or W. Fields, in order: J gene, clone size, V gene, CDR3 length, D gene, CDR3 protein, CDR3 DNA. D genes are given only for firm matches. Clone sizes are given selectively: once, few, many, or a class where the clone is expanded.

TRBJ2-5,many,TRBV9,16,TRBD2,CASSERPSGGRETQYF,TGTGCCAGCAGCGAGCGCCCTAGCGGTGGGAGAGAGACCCAGTACTTC
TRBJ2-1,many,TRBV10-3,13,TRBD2,CAIRALADNEQFF,TGTGCCATCAGAGCCCTAGCGGACAATGAGCAGTTCTTC
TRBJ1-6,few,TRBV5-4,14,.,CASSLAGSYSPLHF,TGTGCCAGCAGCTTGGCGGGCAGTTATTCACCCCTCCACTTT
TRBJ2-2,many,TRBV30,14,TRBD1,CAWAYTGVTGELFF,TGTGCCTGGGCTTATACAGGGGTCACCGGGGAGCTGTTTTTT
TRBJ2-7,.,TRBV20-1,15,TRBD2,CSAREVTSGIYEQYF,TGCAGTGCTAGAGAGGTGACTAGCGGCATTTACGAGCAGTACTTC
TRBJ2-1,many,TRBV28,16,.,CASNGPGLSVNNEQFF,TGTGCCAGCAACGGACCCGGGCTCTCAGTCAACAATGAGCAGTTCTTC
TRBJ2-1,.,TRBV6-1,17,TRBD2,CASSEPRTGGPLNEQFF,TGTGCCAGCAGTGAGCCGAGGACGGGAGGGCCACTCAATGAGCAGTTCTTC
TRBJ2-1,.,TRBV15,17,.,CATSRDPSASVYNEQFF,TGTGCCACCAGCAGGGACCCGTCGGCTAGCGTCTACAATGAGCAGTTCTTC
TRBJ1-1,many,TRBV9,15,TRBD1,CASSQRDRGDTEAFF,TGTGCCAGCAGCCAGAGGGACAGGGGGGACACTGAAGCTTTCTTT
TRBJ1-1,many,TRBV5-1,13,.,CASSFGRDTEAFF,TGCGCCAGCAGCTTTGGAAGGGACACTGAAGCTTTCTTT
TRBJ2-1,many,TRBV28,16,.,CASSAGGGSLVNEQFF,TGTGCCAGCAGTGCCGGGGGCGGGAGCCTTGTAAATGAGCAGTTCTTC
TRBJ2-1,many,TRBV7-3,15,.,CASSLTLISANEQFF,TGTGCCAGCAGCTTAACGTTAATCAGCGCCAATGAGCAGTTCTTC
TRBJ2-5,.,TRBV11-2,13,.,CASSLQAQETQYF,TGTGCCAGCAGCCTTCAGGCCCAAGAGACCCAGTACTTC
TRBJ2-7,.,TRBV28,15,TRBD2,CASSLYTSGSDEQYF,TGTGCCAGCAGTTTATACACTAGCGGGAGTGACGAGCAGTACTTC
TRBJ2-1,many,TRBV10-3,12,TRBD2,CAILAGGNEQFF,TGTGCCATACTAGCGGGAGGTAATGAGCAGTTCTTC
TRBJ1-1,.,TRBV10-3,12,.,CAIRGGTTEAFF,TGTGCCATCAGGGGAGGCACCACTGAAGCTTTCTTT
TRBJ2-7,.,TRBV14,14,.,CASSRQGLPDEQYF,TGTGCCAGCAGTAGACAGGGACTCCCTGACGAGCAGTACTTC
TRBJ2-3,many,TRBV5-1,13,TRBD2,CANWTSGGDTQYF,TGCGCCAACTGGACTAGCGGCGGAGATACGCAGTATTTT
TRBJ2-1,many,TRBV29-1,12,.,CSVEDWGNEQFF,TGCAGCGTTGAAGATTGGGGCAATGAGCAGTTCTTC
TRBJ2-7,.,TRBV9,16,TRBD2,CASSVGPSGGTYEQYF,TGTGCCAGCAGCGTAGGACCCAGCGGGGGTACCTACGAGCAGTACTTC
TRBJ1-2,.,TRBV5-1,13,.,CASSLWGTWGYTF,TGCGCCAGCAGCTTGTGGGGAACTTGGGGCTACACCTTC
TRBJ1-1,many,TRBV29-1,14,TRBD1,CSVLNRGRRTEAFF,TGCAGCGTTCTGAACAGGGGGCGCAGGACTGAAGCTTTCTTT
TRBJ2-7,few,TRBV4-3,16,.,CASSQDLTAFWDEQYF,TGCGCCAGCAGCCAAGATCTGACGGCGTTTTGGGACGAGCAGTACTTC
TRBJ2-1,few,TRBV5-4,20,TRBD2,CASSPTGLADPRPSYNEQFF,TGTGCCAGCAGCCCTACGGGACTAGCGGACCCGAGACCATCCTACAATGAGCAGTTCTTC
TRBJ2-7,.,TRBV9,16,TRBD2,CASSVVGLAGIYEQYF,TGTGCCAGCAGCGTAGTTGGGCTAGCGGGGATTTACGAGCAGTACTTC
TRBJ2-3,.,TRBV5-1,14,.,CASSLGPDTDTQYF,TGCGCCAGCAGCTTGGGCCCAGACACAGATACGCAGTATTTT